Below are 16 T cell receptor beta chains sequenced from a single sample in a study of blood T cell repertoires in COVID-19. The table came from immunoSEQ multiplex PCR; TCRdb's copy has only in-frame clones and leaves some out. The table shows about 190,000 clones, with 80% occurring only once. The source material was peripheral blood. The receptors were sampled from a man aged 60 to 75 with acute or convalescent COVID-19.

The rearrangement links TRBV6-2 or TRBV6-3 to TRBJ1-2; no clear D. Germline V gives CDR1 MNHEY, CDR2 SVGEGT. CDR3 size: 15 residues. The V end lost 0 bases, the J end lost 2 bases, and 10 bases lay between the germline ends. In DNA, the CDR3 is TGTGCCAGCAGTTACTCGGGCAGGCGAAACTATGGCTACACCTTC. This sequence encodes CASSYSGRRNYGYTF.

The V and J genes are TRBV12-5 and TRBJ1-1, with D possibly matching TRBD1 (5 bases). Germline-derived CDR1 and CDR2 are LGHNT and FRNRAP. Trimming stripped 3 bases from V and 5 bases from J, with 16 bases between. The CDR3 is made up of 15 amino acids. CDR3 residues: CASGLRVGGLTEAFF. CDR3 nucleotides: TGTGCTAGTGGTTTAAGAGTGGGGGGGTTGACTGAAGCTTTCTTT.

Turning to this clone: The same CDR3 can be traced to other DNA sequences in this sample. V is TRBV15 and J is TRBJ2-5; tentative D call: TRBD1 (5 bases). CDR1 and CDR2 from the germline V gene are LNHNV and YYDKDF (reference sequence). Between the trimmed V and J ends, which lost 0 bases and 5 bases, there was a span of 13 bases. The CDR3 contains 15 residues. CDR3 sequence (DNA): TGTGCCACCAGCAGAGATAGAGCAGGGCTGGAGACCCAGTACTTC. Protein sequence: CATSRDRAGLETQYF.

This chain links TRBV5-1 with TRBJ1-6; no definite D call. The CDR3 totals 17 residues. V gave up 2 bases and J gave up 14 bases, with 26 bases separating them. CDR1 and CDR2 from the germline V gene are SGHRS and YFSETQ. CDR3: CASSLFGFPADRRTLHF. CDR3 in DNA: TGCGCCAGCAGCTTATTCGGGTTCCCAGCCGACCGGAGGACCCTCCACTTT.

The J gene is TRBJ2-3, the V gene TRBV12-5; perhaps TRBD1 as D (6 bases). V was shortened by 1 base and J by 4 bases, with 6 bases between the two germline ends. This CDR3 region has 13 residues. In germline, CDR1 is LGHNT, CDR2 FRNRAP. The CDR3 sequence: CASGLEGADTQYF. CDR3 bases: TGTGCTAGTGGTTTGGAGGGGGCAGATACGCAGTATTTT. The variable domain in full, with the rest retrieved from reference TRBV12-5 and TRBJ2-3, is DARVTQTPRHKVTEMGQEVTMRCQPILGHNTVFWYRQTMMQGLELLAYFRNRAPLDDSGMPKDRFSAEMPDATLATLKIQPSEPRDSAVYFCASGLEGADTQYFGPGTRLTVL.

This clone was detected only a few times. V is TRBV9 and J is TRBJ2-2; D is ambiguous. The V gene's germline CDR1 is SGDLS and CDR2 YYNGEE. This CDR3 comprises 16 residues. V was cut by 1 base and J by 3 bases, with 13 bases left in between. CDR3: CASSVYAVSDTGELFF. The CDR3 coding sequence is TGTGCCAGCAGCGTATATGCCGTAAGCGACACCGGGGAGCTGTTTTTT.

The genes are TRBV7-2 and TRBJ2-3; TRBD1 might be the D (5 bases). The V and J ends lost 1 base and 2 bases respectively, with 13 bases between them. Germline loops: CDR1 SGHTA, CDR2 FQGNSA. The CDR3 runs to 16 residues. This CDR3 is CASSLGKGVSTDTQYF. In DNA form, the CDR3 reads TGTGCCAGCAGCTTAGGTAAAGGGGTCTCCACAGATACGCAGTATTTT. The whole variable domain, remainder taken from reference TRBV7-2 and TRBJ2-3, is GAGVSQSPSNKVTEKGKDVELRCDPISGHTALYWYRQSLGQGLEFLIYFQGNSAPDKSGLPSDRFSAERTGGSVSTLTIQRTQQEDSAVYLCASSLGKGVSTDTQYFGPGTRLTVL.

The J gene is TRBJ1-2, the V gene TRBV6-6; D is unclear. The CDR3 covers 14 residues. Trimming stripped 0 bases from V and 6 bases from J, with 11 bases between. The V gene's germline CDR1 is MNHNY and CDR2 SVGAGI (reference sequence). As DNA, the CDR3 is TGTGCCAGCAGTTACTCGTCGGGGATTGATGGCTACACCTTC. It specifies CASSYSSGIDGYTF.

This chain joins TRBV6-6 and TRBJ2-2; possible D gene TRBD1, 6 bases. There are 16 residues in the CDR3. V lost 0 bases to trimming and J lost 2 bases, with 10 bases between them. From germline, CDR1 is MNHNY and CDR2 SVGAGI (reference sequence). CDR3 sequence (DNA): TGTGCCAGCAGTTACTCCAGGGGCCCCAACACCGGGGAGCTGTTTTTT. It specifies CASSYSRGPNTGELFF.

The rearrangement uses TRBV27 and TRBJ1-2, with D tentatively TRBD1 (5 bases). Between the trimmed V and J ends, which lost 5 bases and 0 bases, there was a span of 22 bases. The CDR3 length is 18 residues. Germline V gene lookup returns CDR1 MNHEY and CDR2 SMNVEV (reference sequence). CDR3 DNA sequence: TGTGCCAGCAGTCCGGGTTTTATGACGCGGGACGCTAACTATGGCTACACCTTC. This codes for CASSPGFMTRDANYGYTF.

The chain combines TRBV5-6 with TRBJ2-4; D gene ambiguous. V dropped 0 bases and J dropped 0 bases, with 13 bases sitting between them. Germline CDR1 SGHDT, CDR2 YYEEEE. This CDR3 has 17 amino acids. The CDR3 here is CASSLVPGSLAKNIQYF. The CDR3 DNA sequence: TGTGCCAGCAGCTTGGTCCCCGGGTCCCTAGCCAAAAACATTCAGTACTTC.

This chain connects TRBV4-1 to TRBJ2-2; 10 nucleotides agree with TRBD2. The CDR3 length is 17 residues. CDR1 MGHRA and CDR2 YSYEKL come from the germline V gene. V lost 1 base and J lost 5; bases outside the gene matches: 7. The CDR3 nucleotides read TGCGCCAGCAGCCAAGGAACTAGCGGGATCGGGACCGGGGAGCTGTTTTTT. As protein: CASSQGTSGIGTGELFF.

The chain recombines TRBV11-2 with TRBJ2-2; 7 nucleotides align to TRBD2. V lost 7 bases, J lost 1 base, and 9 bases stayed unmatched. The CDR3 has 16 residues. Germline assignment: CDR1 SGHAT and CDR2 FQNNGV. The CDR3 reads CASIGGGGLNTGELFF. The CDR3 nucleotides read TGTGCCAGCATAGGCGGGGGAGGTTTGAACACCGGGGAGCTGTTTTTT.

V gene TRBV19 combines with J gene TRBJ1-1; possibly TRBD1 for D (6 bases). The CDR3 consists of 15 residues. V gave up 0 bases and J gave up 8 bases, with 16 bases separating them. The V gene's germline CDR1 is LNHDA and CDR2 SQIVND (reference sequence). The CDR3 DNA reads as TGTGCCAGTAGTATAGATCTGCATCCAGGGGAAGAAGCTTTCTTT. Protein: CASSIDLHPGEEAFF.

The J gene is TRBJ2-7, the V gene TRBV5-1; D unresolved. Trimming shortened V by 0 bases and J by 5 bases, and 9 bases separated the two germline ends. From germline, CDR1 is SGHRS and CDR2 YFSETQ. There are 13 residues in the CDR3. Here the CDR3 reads CASSLGRFNEQYF. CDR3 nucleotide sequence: TGCGCCAGCAGCTTGGGCAGGTTCAACGAGCAGTACTTC. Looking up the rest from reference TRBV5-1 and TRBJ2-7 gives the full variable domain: KAGVTQTPRYLIKTRGQQVTLSCSPISGHRSVSWYQQTPGQGLQFLFEYFSETQRNKGNFPGRFSGRQFSNSRSEMNVSTLELGDSALYLCASSLGRFNEQYFGPGTRLTVT.

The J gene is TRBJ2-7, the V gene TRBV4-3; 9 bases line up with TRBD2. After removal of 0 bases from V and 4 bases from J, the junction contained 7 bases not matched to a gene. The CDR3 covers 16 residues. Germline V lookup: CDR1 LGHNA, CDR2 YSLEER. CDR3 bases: TGCGCCAGCAGCCAAGATCGGGCGGGGGGGAGGTACGAGCAGTACTTC. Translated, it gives CASSQDRAGGRYEQYF.